This T cell receptor beta chain appears in the sequencing data of a study of blood T cell repertoires in COVID-19. Overall study context: COVID-19 samples from acute and convalescent phases originated in the United States, Italy and Spain. Sample material is recorded as cDNA or gDNA derived from T cells, B-cell-depleted T cells, or PBMCs.

How the authors handled the data: Reference gene primer amplification yielded estimated nucleated cell counts. Sequencing used immunoSEQ multiplex PCR; TCRdb keeps in-frame clones, though not all of them. That table is the source of V, J and clone size, and D and trimming were worked out from the DNA. Counted here are approximately 24,000 clones, roughly 85% occurring once; the ten biggest clones make up roughly a third. The V and J ends lost 3 bases and 6 bases respectively, with 19 bases between them. This CDR3 is built from 15 residues. Germline V CDR1 and CDR2: SGHDT, YYEEEE. Sequenced input: peripheral blood. The gene calls are TRBV5-6 and TRBJ2-7; the D gene is possibly TRBD2 (8 bases). This TCR was recovered from a human donor in a cohort sampled during active COVID-19. CDR3 sequence: CASSSGRGRGGEQYF. The DNA for the CDR3 is TGTGCCAGCAGCTCCGGGAGGGGGCGGGGAGGCGAGCAGTACTTC. Together with reference TRBV5-6 and TRBJ2-7, the CDR3 gives the full variable domain: DAGVTQSPTHLIKTRGQQVTLRCSPKSGHDTVSWYQQALGQGPQFIFQYYEEEERQRGNFPDRFSGHQFPNYSSELNVNALLLGDSALYLCASSSGRGRGGEQYFGPGTRLTVT.